The sequence of this TCR beta chain was determined in a study of blood T cell repertoires in COVID-19. Study as a whole: Specimens from acute and convalescent COVID-19 originated in the United States, Italy and Spain. Nucleic acid was either cDNA or gDNA, and it came from T cells, B-cell-depleted T cells, or PBMCs.

The V segment lost 0 bases and the J segment 9 bases; nucleotides outside the gene matches: 7. The germline V gene encodes CDR1 SGHRS and CDR2 YFSETQ. The CDR3 has 15 residues. Authors' methods: By means of reference gene primer amplification, nucleated cell counts were estimated. The assay was immunoSEQ multiplex PCR, and TCRdb's table has in-frame clones only and misses some. V and J calls and clone size are copied from that table; D and trimming were computed from the DNA. Of about 100,000 clones listed, about four fifths were seen once; the top ten hold just over 4%. The chain is built from TRBV5-1 and TRBJ2-7; 12 bases line up with TRBD1. The sequencing sample was made of peripheral blood. The clonotype originates from a woman aged 70-85 years with acute or convalescent COVID-19. The CDR3 DNA follows: TGCGCCAGCAGCTTGGAGGGGACAGGGGGCGTGGGGCAGTACTTC. Residues: CASSLEGTGGVGQYF.